The rows below give T cell receptor beta chains drawn from one sample of a study of CD8+ T cells in alopecia areata. Profiled with immunoSEQ multiplex PCR; TCRdb holds only in-frame clones, not every one. The data hold approximately 140,000 clones, with around 50% observed a single time. The specimen was CD4+ T cells sorted from blood. The source of these receptors is a human donor with alopecia areata. Both conserved end residues are part of each CDR3. Fields, in order: D gene, clone size, J gene, V gene, CDR3 protein, CDR3 DNA. D genes are given only for firm matches. Clone size, where shown, is once, few, many, or a class for clones that have expanded.

D: TRBD1
size: few
J: TRBJ2-4
V: TRBV7-8
CDR3: CASSLSSGGVGAKNIQYF
DNA: TGTGCCAGCAGCTTATCATCAGGGGGCGTTGGAGCCAAAAACATTCAGTACTTC

D: NA
size: NA
J: TRBJ2-2
V: TRBV30
CDR3: CAWTHRRIGGELFF
DNA: TGTGCCTGGACCCACCGGAGAATCGGCGGGGAGCTGTTTTTT

D: NA
size: NA
J: TRBJ2-1
V: TRBV5-6
CDR3: CASSRQGRNEQFF
DNA: TGTGCCAGCAGCAGGCAAGGGCGCAATGAGCAGTTCTTC

D: TRBD2
size: NA
J: TRBJ2-3
V: TRBV6-5
CDR3: CASSYLSSGRSDTQYF
DNA: TGTGCCAGCAGTTACCTCTCTAGCGGGAGATCAGATACGCAGTATTTT

D: NA
size: few
J: TRBJ2-4
V: TRBV7-8
CDR3: CASRTGGRKNIQYF
DNA: TGTGCCAGCAGGACCGGAGGGAGAAAAAACATTCAGTACTTC

D: TRBD1
size: few
J: TRBJ1-2
V: TRBV29-1
CDR3: CSAPGQENYGYTF
DNA: TGCAGCGCCCCAGGACAGGAGAACTATGGCTACACCTTC

D: NA
size: NA
J: TRBJ2-3
V: TRBV19
CDR3: CASRGPGRAFPDTQYF
DNA: TGTGCCAGTAGGGGGCCCGGCAGGGCCTTCCCAGATACGCAGTATTTT

D: TRBD2
size: NA
J: TRBJ2-7
V: TRBV2
CDR3: CASSPRTSGYEQYF
DNA: TGTGCCAGCAGTCCCAGGACTAGCGGTTACGAGCAGTACTTC

D: TRBD1
size: NA
J: TRBJ1-2
V: TRBV29-1
CDR3: CSVVVQGEYGYTF
DNA: TGCAGCGTTGTGGTCCAGGGGGAATATGGCTACACCTTC

D: NA
size: NA
J: TRBJ2-2
V: TRBV29-1
CDR3: CSVGSEVAGELFF
DNA: TGCAGCGTTGGATCTGAGGTCGCCGGGGAGCTGTTTTTT

D: NA
size: NA
J: TRBJ2-3
V: TRBV29-1
CDR3: CSVDLSGTDTQYF
DNA: TGCAGCGTTGACCTTAGCGGCACAGATACGCAGTATTTT

D: TRBD2
size: NA
J: TRBJ2-1
V: TRBV29-1
CDR3: CSVEETSGTGRGEQFF
DNA: TGCAGCGTTGAGGAGACTAGCGGGACGGGGAGGGGTGAGCAGTTCTTC

D: NA
size: NA
J: TRBJ2-1
V: TRBV4-2
CDR3: CASRSLRVGNEQFF
DNA: TGTGCCAGCAGGAGTCTGCGGGTAGGGAATGAGCAGTTCTTC

D: NA
size: NA
J: TRBJ2-7
V: TRBV29-1
CDR3: CSVGASGGYEQYF
DNA: TGCAGCGTGGGGGCCTCGGGGGGCTACGAGCAGTACTTC

D: NA
size: NA
J: TRBJ2-3
V: TRBV9
CDR3: CASSVGSRDTQYF
DNA: TGTGCCAGCAGCGTAGGAAGTCGAGATACGCAGTATTTT

D: TRBD1
size: NA
J: TRBJ2-1
V: TRBV6-5
CDR3: CASSYYGTGHYNEQFF
DNA: TGTGCCAGCAGTTACTATGGGACAGGGCACTACAATGAGCAGTTCTTC

D: NA
size: NA
J: TRBJ1-4
V: TRBV5-4
CDR3: CASSSGMSNEKLFF
DNA: TGTGCCAGCAGCTCCGGAATGTCGAATGAAAAACTGTTTTTT

D: NA
size: NA
J: TRBJ2-7
V: TRBV29-1
CDR3: CSVRRDSYEQYF
DNA: TGCAGCGTGCGCAGGGACTCCTACGAGCAGTACTTC

D: TRBD1
size: once
J: TRBJ2-3
V: TRBV9
CDR3: CASSVRDRDNTDTQYF
DNA: TGTGCCAGCAGCGTACGGGACAGGGACAACACAGATACGCAGTATTTT

D: NA
size: few
J: TRBJ2-7
V: TRBV29-1
CDR3: CSVENGNYEQYF
DNA: TGCAGCGTTGAGAATGGAAACTACGAGCAGTACTTC

D: NA
size: NA
J: TRBJ2-7
V: TRBV5-1
CDR3: CASSLGSGGYEQYF
DNA: TGCGCCAGCAGCCTGGGGAGTGGGGGCTACGAGCAGTACTTC

D: NA
size: NA
J: TRBJ1-4
V: TRBV23-1
CDR3: CASSQDRDATNEKLFF
DNA: TGCGCCAGCAGTCAAGATAGGGATGCAACTAATGAAAAACTGTTTTTT

D: NA
size: NA
J: TRBJ2-3
V: TRBV9
CDR3: CASSVVGTQYF
DNA: TGTGCCAGCAGCGTAGTCGGTACGCAGTATTTT

D: NA
size: few
J: TRBJ1-5
V: TRBV28
CDR3: CASSLDSGSNQPQHF
DNA: TGTGCCAGCAGTCTCGACAGTGGTAGCAATCAGCCCCAGCATTTT

D: TRBD2
size: NA
J: TRBJ2-3
V: TRBV29-1
CDR3: CSVVAGGLGDTQYF
DNA: TGCAGCGTGGTAGCGGGAGGCCTAGGTGATACGCAGTATTTT

D: NA
size: NA
J: TRBJ2-6
V: TRBV15
CDR3: CATSRSSGANVLTF
DNA: TGTGCCACCAGCAGGAGCTCTGGGGCCAACGTCCTGACTTTC

D: TRBD2
size: NA
J: TRBJ2-3
V: TRBV4-2
CDR3: CASSAYSGRPDTQYF
DNA: TGTGCCAGCAGCGCCTATAGCGGGAGGCCCGATACGCAGTATTTT

D: NA
size: few
J: TRBJ1-5
V: TRBV19
CDR3: CASSIGGGLQPQHF
DNA: TGTGCCAGTAGTATTGGAGGGGGACTTCAGCCCCAGCATTTT

D: NA
size: NA
J: TRBJ2-5
V: TRBV7-2
CDR3: CASSFELRDSFKETQYF
DNA: TGTGCCAGCAGCTTTGAACTCCGGGACTCGTTTAAGGAGACCCAGTACTTC

D: NA
size: few
J: TRBJ2-1
V: TRBV30
CDR3: CAWSVRDGQFF
DNA: TGTGCCTGGAGTGTCCGGGATGGGCAGTTCTTC

D: TRBD1
size: NA
J: TRBJ1-2
V: TRBV29-1
CDR3: CSVGPQDRGFSGYGYTF
DNA: TGCAGCGTTGGTCCCCAGGACAGGGGGTTTTCAGGCTATGGCTACACCTTC

D: NA
size: NA
J: TRBJ2-1
V: TRBV30
CDR3: CAWSRGSNNEQFF
DNA: TGTGCCTGGAGTAGGGGCTCCAACAATGAGCAGTTCTTC

D: NA
size: NA
J: TRBJ2-3
V: TRBV19
CDR3: CASTPGTSTDTQYF
DNA: TGTGCCAGTACCCCCGGGACTAGCACAGATACGCAGTATTTT

D: TRBD1
size: NA
J: TRBJ2-1
V: TRBV28
CDR3: CASSLPGTGGVGEQFF
DNA: TGTGCCAGCAGCCTCCCCGGGACAGGGGGGGTCGGGGAGCAGTTCTTC

D: TRBD1
size: NA
J: TRBJ2-7
V: TRBV11-2
CDR3: CASSFPLAAGGLHEQYF
DNA: TGTGCCAGCAGCTTCCCCCTCGCGGCAGGGGGCCTCCACGAGCAGTACTTC